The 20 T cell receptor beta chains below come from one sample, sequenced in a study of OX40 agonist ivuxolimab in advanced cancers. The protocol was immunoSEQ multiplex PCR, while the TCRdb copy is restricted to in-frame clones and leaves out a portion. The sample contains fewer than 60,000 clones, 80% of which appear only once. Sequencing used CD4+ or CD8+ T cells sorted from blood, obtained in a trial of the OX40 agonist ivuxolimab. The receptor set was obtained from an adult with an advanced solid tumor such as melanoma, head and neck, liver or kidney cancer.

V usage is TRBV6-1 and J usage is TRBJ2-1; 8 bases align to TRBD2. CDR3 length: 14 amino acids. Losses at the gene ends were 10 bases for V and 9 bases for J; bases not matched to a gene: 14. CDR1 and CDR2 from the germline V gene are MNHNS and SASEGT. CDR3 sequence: CATLVPSGSGEQFF. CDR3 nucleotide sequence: TGTGCCACCCTCGTCCCTAGCGGGTCAGGTGAGCAGTTCTTC.

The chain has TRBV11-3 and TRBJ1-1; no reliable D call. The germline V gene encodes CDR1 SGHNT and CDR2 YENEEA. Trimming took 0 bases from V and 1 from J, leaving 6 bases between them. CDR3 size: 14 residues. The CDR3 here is CASSLDSRNTEAFF. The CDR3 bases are TGTGCCAGCAGCTTAGATTCGAGGAACACTGAAGCTTTCTTT. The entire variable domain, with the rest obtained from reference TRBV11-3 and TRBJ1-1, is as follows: EAGVVQSPRYKIIEKKQPVAFWCNPISGHNTLYWYLQNLGQGPELLIRYENEEAVDDSQLPKDRFSAERLKGVDSTLKIQPAELGDSAVYLCASSLDSRNTEAFFGQGTRLTVV.

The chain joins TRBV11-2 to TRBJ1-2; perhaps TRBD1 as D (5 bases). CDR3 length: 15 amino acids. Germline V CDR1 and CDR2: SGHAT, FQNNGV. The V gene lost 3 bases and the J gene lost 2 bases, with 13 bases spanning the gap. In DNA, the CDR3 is TGTGCCAGCAGCTTGGGACCAGGAAAAAACTATGGCTACACCTTC. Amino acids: CASSLGPGKNYGYTF.

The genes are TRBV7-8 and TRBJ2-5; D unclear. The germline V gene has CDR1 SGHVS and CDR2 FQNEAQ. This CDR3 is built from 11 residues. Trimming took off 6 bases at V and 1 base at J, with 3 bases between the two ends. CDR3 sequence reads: CASRAQETQYF. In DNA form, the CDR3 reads TGTGCCAGCAGGGCCCAAGAGACCCAGTACTTC.

The CDR3 DNA sequence: TGTGCCAGCAGCCGGATAGGGACAGGGCCCAATGAAAAACTGTTTTTT. It yields the protein CASSRIGTGPNEKLFF. The chain recombines TRBV11-2 with TRBJ1-4; 9 positions agree with TRBD1. CDR3 length: 16 amino acids. The germline gives CDR1 SGHAT, CDR2 FQNNGV. Trimming cost V 5 bases and J 5 bases; bases outside gene matches: 9.

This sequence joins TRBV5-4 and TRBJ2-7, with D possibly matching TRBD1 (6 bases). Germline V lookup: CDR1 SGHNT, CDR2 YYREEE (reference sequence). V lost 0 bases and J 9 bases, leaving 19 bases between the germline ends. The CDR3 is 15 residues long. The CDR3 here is CASSLAEGTTVGQYF. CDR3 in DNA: TGTGCCAGCAGCTTGGCGGAAGGGACAACGGTCGGGCAGTACTTC. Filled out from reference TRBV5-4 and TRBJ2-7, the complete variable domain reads ETGVTQSPTHLIKTRGQQVTLRCSSQSGHNTVSWYQQALGQGPQFIFQYYREEENGRGNFPPRFSGLQFPNYSSELNVNALELDDSALYLCASSLAEGTTVGQYFGPGTRLTVT.

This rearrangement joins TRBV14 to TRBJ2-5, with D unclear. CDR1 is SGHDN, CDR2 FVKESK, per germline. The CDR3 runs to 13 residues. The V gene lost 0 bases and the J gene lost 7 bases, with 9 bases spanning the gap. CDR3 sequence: CASSQDGMGTQYF. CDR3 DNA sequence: TGTGCCAGCAGCCAAGACGGAATGGGGACCCAGTACTTC.

For the CDR3, the DNA is TGTGCCAGCAGTATCTATGGGACAGCGAACACCGGGGAGCTGTTTTTT. Encoded protein: CASSIYGTANTGELFF. V is TRBV28 and J is TRBJ2-2; TRBD1 aligns across 7 bases. The CDR3 runs to 16 residues. Trimming took 5 bases from V and 0 from J; bases not matched to a gene: 6. Germline V CDR1 and CDR2: MDHEN, SYDVKM.

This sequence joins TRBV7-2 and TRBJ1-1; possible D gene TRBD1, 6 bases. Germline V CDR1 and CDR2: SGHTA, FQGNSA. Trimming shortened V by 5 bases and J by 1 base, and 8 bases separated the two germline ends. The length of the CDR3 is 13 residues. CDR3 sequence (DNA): TGTGCCAGCAGCCAGGACAGGAACACTGAAGCTTTCTTT. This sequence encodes CASSQDRNTEAFF.

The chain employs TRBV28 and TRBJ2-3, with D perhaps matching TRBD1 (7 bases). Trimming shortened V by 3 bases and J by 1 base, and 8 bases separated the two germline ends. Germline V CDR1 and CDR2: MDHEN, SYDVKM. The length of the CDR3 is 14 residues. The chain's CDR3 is CASSFRGGTDTQYF. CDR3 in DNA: TGTGCCAGCAGTTTCAGGGGGGGCACAGATACGCAGTATTTT.

The CDR3 bases are TGTGCCAGCTCACCAGGGGGGGACTTCTCCTACGAGCAGTACTTC. It translates to CASSPGGDFSYEQYF. V usage is TRBV18 and J usage is TRBJ2-7, with 7 bases fitting TRBD2. The CDR3 consists of 15 residues. Losses at the gene ends were 2 bases for V and 0 bases for J; bases not matched to a gene: 4. Germline assignment: CDR1 KGHSH and CDR2 LQKENI.

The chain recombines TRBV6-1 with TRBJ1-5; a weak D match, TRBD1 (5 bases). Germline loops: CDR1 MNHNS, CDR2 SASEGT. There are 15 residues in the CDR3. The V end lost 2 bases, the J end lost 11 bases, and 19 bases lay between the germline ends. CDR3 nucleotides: TGTGCCAGCAGTGAACCAACCGCTAGGACACGAACCCAGCATTTT. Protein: CASSEPTARTRTQHF.

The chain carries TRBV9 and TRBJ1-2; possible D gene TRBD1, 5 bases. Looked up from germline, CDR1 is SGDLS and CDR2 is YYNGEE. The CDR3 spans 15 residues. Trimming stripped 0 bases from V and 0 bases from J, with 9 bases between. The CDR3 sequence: CASSVGPGANYGYTF. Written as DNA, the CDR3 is TGTGCCAGCAGCGTAGGTCCGGGGGCTAACTATGGCTACACCTTC.

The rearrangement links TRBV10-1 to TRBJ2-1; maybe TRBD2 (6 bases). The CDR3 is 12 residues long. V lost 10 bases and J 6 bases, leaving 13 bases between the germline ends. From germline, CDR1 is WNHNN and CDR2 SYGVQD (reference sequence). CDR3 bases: TGCGCCATTCCACCCGGGGGCAATGAGCAGTTCTTC. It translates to CAIPPGGNEQFF.

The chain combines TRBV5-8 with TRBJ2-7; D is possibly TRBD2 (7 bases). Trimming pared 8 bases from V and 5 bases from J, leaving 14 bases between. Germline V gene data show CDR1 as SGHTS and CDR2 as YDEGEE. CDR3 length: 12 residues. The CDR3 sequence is CASQGGGNEQYF. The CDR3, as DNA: TGTGCCAGTCAGGGAGGGGGAAACGAGCAGTACTTC.

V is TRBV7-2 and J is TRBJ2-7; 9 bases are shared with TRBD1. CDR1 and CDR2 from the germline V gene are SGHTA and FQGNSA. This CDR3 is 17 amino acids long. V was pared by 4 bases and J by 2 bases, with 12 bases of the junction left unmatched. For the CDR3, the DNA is TGTGCCAGCAGCTACGTGGTGAGACAGGGGGATCCCTACGAGCAGTACTTC. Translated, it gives CASSYVVRQGDPYEQYF.

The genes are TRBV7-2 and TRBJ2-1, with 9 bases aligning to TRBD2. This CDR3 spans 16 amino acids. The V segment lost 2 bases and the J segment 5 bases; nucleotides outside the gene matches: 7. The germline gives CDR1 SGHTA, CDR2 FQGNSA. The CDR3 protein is CASSLQPGLADNEQFF. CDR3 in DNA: TGTGCCAGCAGCTTACAACCGGGACTAGCAGACAATGAGCAGTTCTTC.

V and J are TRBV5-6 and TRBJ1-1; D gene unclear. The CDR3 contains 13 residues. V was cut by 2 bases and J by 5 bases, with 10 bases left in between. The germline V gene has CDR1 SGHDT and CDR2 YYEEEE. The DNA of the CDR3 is TGTGCCAGCAGCTTCGACCGCCGGACTGAAGCTTTCTTT. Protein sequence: CASSFDRRTEAFF.

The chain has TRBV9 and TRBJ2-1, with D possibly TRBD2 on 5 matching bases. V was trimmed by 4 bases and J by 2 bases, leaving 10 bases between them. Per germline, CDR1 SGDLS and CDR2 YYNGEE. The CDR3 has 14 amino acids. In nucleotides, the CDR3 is TGTGCCAGCAGCCCGGACGGGACCTACAATGAGCAGTTCTTC. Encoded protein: CASSPDGTYNEQFF. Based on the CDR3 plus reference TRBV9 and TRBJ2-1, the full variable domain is DSGVTQTPKHLITATGQRVTLRCSPRSGDLSVYWYQQSLDQGLQFLIQYYNGEERAKGNILERFSAQQFPDLHSELNLSSLELGDSALYFCASSPDGTYNEQFFGPGTRLTVL.

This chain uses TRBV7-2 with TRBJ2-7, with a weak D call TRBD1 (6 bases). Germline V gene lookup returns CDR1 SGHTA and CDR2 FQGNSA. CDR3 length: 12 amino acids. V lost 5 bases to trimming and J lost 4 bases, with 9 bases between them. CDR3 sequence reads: CASSATGYEQYF. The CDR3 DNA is TGTGCCAGCAGCGCAACAGGGTACGAGCAGTACTTC.